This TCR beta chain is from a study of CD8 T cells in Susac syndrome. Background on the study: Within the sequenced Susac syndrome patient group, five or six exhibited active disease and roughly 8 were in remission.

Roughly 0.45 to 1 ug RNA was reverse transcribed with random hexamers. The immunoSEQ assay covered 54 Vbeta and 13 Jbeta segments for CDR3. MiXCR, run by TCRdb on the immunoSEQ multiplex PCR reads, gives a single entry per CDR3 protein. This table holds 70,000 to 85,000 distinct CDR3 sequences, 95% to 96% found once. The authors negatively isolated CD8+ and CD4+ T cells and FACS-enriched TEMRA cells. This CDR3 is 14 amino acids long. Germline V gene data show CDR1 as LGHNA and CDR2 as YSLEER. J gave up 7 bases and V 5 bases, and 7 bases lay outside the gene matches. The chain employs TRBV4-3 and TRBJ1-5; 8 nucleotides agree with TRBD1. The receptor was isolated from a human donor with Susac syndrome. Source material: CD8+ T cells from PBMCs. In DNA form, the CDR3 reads TGCGCCAGCAGCGAGGGGACAGGAGGACAGCCCCAGCATTTT. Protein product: CASSEGTGGQPQHF.